Following are 3 T cell receptor beta chains from one sample sequenced in a study of T-cell reconstitution after alpha-beta-depleted transplantation in children. The TCRbeta library was prepared with unique molecular identifiers. TCRdb reprocessed the PCR reads with MiXCR, giving one entry per CDR3 protein. The table records some 260,000 distinct CDR3 sequences, about 24% of them present only once. Sequencing used PBMCs, mostly from graft donor cells, obtained 360 days after TCRalphabeta/CD19-depleted stem cell transplant. These receptors originate from a female patient between 2 and 15 years old who had a stem cell transplant for congenital amegakaryocytic thrombocytopenia, so the T cells may come from the graft donor.

This clonotype appeared a few times. The rearrangement joins TRBV5-4 to TRBJ2-2; maybe TRBD1 (6 bases). Germline V gene lookup returns CDR1 SGHNT and CDR2 YYREEE (reference sequence). V was shortened by 9 bases and J by 4 bases, with 22 bases between the two germline ends. The CDR3 consists of 16 residues. The CDR3 nucleotides are TGTGCCACCACCGTCAACAGGGCGGTGAGCACCGGGGAGCTGTTTTTT. Protein product: CATTVNRAVSTGELFF. Full variable domain (remainder filled in from reference TRBV5-4 and TRBJ2-2): ETGVTQSPTHLIKTRGQQVTLRCSSQSGHNTVSWYQQALGQGPQFIFQYYREEENGRGNFPPRFSGLQFPNYSSELNVNALELDDSALYLCATTVNRAVSTGELFFGEGSRLTVL.

The chain has TRBV12-3 or TRBV12-4 and TRBJ2-3; 15 nucleotides match TRBD2. The CDR3 contains 18 residues. After removal of 2 bases from V and 6 bases from J, the junction contained 9 bases not matched to a gene. CDR3 coding DNA: TGTGCCAGCAGTTTACTCCGGACTAGCGGGGGGGCCGAGGATACGCAGTATTTT. It yields the protein CASSLLRTSGGAEDTQYF.

This clonotype showed up just a few times. CDR3: CASSLGGLQPQHF. The CDR3 DNA follows: TGTGCCAGCAGTTTAGGGGGTTTGCAGCCCCAGCATTTT. This chain connects TRBV12-3 or TRBV12-4 to TRBJ1-5; D is undetermined. Trimming removed 1 base at V and 7 bases at J, with 8 bases between. The CDR3 has 13 amino acids.